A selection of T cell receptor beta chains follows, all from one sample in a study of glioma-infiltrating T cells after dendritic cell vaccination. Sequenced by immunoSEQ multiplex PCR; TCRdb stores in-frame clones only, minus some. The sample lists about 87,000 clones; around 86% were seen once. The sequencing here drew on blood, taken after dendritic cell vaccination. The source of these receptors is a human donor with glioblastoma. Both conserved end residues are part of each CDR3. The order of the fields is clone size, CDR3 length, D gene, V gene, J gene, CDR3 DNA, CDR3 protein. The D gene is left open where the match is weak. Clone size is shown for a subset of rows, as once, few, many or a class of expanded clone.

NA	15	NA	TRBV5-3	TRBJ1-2	TGTGCCAGAAGCCTTAATCCACAGGGTATAAATGGCTACACCTTC	CARSLNPQGINGYTF
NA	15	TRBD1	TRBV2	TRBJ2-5	TGTGCCAGCTCCTTAAGATCCGGACAGGGGAATAAGCAGTACTTC	CASSLRSGQGNKQYF
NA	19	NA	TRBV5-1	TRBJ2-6	TGCGCCAGCAGCTTGTTAGGTTCTGGCAGGGGTTCTGGGGCCAACGTCCTGACTTTC	CASSLLGSGRGSGANVLTF
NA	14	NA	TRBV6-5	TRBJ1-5	TGTGCCAGCAGTGATAAGGGGAACTATCAGCCCCAGCATTTT	CASSDKGNYQPQHF
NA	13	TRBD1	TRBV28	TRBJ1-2	TGTGCCAGCAGTTTACAGGGGGCCGGTGGCTACACCTTC	CASSLQGAGGYTF
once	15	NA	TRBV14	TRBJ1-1	TGTGCCAGCAGCCAAGATTGGACAGAGAACACTGAAGCTTTCTTT	CASSQDWTENTEAFF
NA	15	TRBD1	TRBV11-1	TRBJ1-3	TGTGCCAGCAGCTCGGACAGGATCTCTGGAAACACCATATATTTT	CASSSDRISGNTIYF
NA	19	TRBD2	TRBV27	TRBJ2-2	TGTGCCAGCAGTCCCCCTCGGGCTAGCGGGGGGGGAGGGACCGGGGAGCTGTTTTTT	CASSPPRASGGGGTGELFF
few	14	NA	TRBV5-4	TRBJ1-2	TGTGCCAGCACCGGAATGACAGGAAACTATGGCTACACCTTC	CASTGMTGNYGYTF
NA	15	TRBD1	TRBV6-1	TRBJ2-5	TGTGCCAGCAGTGAGCAGACAGGGGGCGCAGAGACCCAGTACTTC	CASSEQTGGAETQYF
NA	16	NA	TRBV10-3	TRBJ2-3	TGTGCCATCAGTGAGTACAGCAGGGCAAACACAGATACGCAGTATTTT	CAISEYSRANTDTQYF
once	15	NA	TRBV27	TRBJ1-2	TGTGCCAGCAGTTTATCCGGACAGTCCTGGGGTGGCTACACCTTC	CASSLSGQSWGGYTF
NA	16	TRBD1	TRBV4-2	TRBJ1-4	TGTGCCAGCAGCCAAGTTAGGACAGGAGAGAATGAAAAACTGTTTTTT	CASSQVRTGENEKLFF
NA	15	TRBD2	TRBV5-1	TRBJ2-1	TGCGCCAGCAGCTTTGGCGGGGGATCCTACAATGAGCAGTTCTTC	CASSFGGGSYNEQFF
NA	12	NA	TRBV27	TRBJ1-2	TGTGCCAGCAGTTTAATTGGGGGGGACCCCACCTTC	CASSLIGGDPTF
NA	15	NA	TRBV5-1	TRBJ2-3	TGCGCCAGCAGCTCGGACAGTCCAAGCACAGATACGCAGTATTTT	CASSSDSPSTDTQYF
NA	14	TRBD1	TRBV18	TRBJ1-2	TGTGCCAGCTCTCCCCAGGACAGGTCGTATGGCTACACCTTC	CASSPQDRSYGYTF
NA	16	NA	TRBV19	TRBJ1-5	TGTGCCAGTAGTATCGGGTCCGGGGAGGACAATCAGCCCCAGCATTTT	CASSIGSGEDNQPQHF
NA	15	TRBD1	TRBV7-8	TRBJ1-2	TGTGCCAGCAGCCCTAGAGGGACAGGGGATGATGGCTACACCTTC	CASSPRGTGDDGYTF
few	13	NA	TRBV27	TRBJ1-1	TGTGCCAGCAGTCTAGAACTCTACACTGAAGCTTTCTTT	CASSLELYTEAFF
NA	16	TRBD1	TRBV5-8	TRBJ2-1	TGTGCCAGCAGCTGGACAGGGATCGGGGGCGGGGAGGAGCAGTTCTTC	CASSWTGIGGGEEQFF
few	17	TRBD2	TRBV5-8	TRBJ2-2	TGTGCCAGCAGCTTCCCCCTAGCGGGGGACGACACCGGGGAGCTGTTTTTT	CASSFPLAGDDTGELFF
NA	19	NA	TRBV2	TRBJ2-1	TGTGCCAGCAGTGATGATGAGGGGGGCCGGGACAGTGGCCACAATGAGCAGTTCTTC	CASSDDEGGRDSGHNEQFF
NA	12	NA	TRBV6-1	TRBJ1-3	TGTGCCAGCACCATTAGCGGAAACACCATATATTTT	CASTISGNTIYF
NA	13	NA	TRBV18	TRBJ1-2	TGTGCCAGCTCACCAGAGACTACCTATGGCTACACCTTC	CASSPETTYGYTF
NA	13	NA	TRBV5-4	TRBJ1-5	TGTGCCAGCAGCTTGGAAGGAGTTCAGCCCCAGCATTTT	CASSLEGVQPQHF
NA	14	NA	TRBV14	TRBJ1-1	TGTGCCAGCAGCCAGACTACAGCGGGGTCTGGGTCTTTCTTT	CASSQTTAGSGSFF
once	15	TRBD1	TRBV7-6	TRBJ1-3	TGTGCCAGCAGCCACGGGACAGGCTCCGGAAACACCATATATTTT	CASSHGTGSGNTIYF
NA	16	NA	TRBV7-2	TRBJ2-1	TGTGCCAGCAGCCGACGTACCGGGAGCTCCTACAATGAGCAGTTCTTC	CASSRRTGSSYNEQFF
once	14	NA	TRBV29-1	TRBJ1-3	TGCAGCGTAGAACAGGTCCGCTCTGGAAACACCATATATTTT	CSVEQVRSGNTIYF
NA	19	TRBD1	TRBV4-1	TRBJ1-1	TGCGCCAGCAGCCCCACATTATACTCAGGGGGCCCAATGAACACTGAAGCTTTCTTT	CASSPTLYSGGPMNTEAFF